The 6 T cell receptor beta chains reported below all come from one sample, sequenced in a study of shared clonotypes between healthy human individuals. Measured with immunoSEQ multiplex PCR; TCRdb has only the in-frame clones, and not every one. The sample consists of more than 2 million clones, 85% to 95% of them appearing once. The sequencing sample was made of naive CD4+ T cells sorted from blood. Subset indicated: CD45RA+ positively selected. The receptors originated from a man younger than 30 in good health.

Turning to this clone: A clone one base away is much larger, so this may be a read error. V is TRBV28 and J is TRBJ2-3, with D hard to call. This CDR3 contains 12 residues. Germline CDR1 MDHEN, CDR2 SYDVKM. With 8 bases removed from V and 0 bases from J, the gap between germline ends came to 6 bases. The DNA for the CDR3 is TGTGCCAGCCAGAGTAGCACAGATACGCAGTATTTT. It yields the protein CASQSSTDTQYF.

J is TRBJ2-5 and V is TRBV18; D may correspond to TRBD1 or TRBD2 (6 bases each). This CDR3 is built from 14 residues. CDR1 KGHSH and CDR2 LQKENI come from the germline V gene. V was cut by 3 bases and J by 4 bases, with 12 bases left in between. The CDR3: CASSPPGAPETQYF. The CDR3 region has the DNA TGTGCCAGCTCACCCCCGGGGGCCCCAGAGACCCAGTACTTC.

In DNA form, the CDR3 reads TGTGCCAGCAGCTTCTCTAGCGGCCCCCAAGAGACCCAGTACTTC. Translating it yields CASSFSSGPQETQYF. The genes are TRBV11-3 and TRBJ2-5; the match to TRBD2 covers 7 bases. The germline CDR1 and CDR2 sequences are SGHNT and YENEEA. The CDR3 runs to 15 residues. V was clipped by 3 bases and J by 1 base; unmatched bases: 5.

The chain is built from TRBV5-4 and TRBJ2-3; no firm D call. The CDR3 is 12 residues long. Germline lookup yields CDR1 SGHNT and CDR2 YYREEE (reference sequence). Trimming took off 6 bases at V and 7 bases at J, with 12 bases between the two ends. The CDR3 sequence: CASTSLANTQYF. The CDR3, as DNA: TGTGCCAGCACCTCCTTAGCAAATACGCAGTATTTT.

CDR3 protein: CASRHALDNEKLFF. The DNA of the CDR3 is TGCGCCAGCAGACACGCTCTAGATAATGAAAAACTGTTTTTT. The chain recombines TRBV10-1 with TRBJ1-4; no reliable D call. Germline V CDR1 and CDR2: WNHNN, SYGVQD (reference sequence). The V end lost 6 bases, the J end lost 4 bases, and 12 bases lay between the germline ends. The CDR3 runs 14 residues.

This clone was detected a few times. This sequence joins TRBV5-1 and TRBJ2-7, with D possibly being TRBD2 (5 bases). This CDR3 has 16 residues. Germline assignment: CDR1 SGHRS and CDR2 YFSETQ. Deletions cut 0 bases from V and 3 bases from J, with 16 bases between. Here the CDR3 reads CASSLDGEGIVYEQYF. The CDR3 DNA follows: TGCGCCAGCAGCTTGGACGGGGAAGGAATTGTCTACGAGCAGTACTTC.